The subject of this entry is one TCR beta chain. No antigen is known for it. The record has no base qualities; no much larger clone is one base away. The CDR3 goes from the cysteine to the phenylalanine over 13 residues. Left in the record is the CDR3 DNA by itself, 39 bases read in frame from the first base. Germline trimming amounts to 4 bases on V and 4 bases on J, with 1 as the count of junction bases outside the gene matches. The germline V gene encodes CDR1 MDHEN and CDR2 SYDVKM. This sample stems from a study of cytomegalovirus exposure and HLA in healthy donors (dated by TCRdb to the late 2010s). Looking at the study overall: An earlier analysis of 587 of the donors reported over 250 Gb of sequence data and 95 million to 130 million unique TCR beta sequences obtained from approximately 180 million T cells. An early release covering just under 650 HLA-typed donors comprised roughly 300 gigabases of sequencing data and around 80 million unique TCR sequences. Both class I and class II loci were covered by HLA typing, at four-digit resolution. Typing coverage varied by locus: roughly 629-640 donors for A, B, C, DRB1 and DQB1; approximately 500 for DQA1; about 590 for DPA1; under 490 for DPB1. Of the 300 to 500 genotyped donors, over 80% were placed in the genetic ancestry cluster associated with self-reported Caucasian donors. A separate validation cohort of over 95 different subjects was used in addition to the approximately 700-subject first cohort. Genome-wide SNP genotypes for about 65% of the 666 donors were used in a later genetic analysis, which treated that subset as a discovery cohort. A later analysis re-examined previously published TCR beta repertoires from hundreds of donors and added high-resolution HLA genotyping to investigate patterns of TCR occurrence. Every repertoire in the discovery cohort had been generated on one and the same sequencing platform. About 5 DR-DQ haplotypes were handled as single units for association and clustering, since linkage in the cohort was strong. Using immunosequencing, the study profiled T cell repertoires from about 620 subjects and related those repertoires to cytomegalovirus serostatus. Donor age, sex, ethnicity and CMV serostatus were compiled alongside the repertoire data. An earlier analysis of several hundred of the donors used high-throughput TCR beta sequencing to judge whether each TCR beta V gene segment behaved as functional or pseudogenic. The study was designed to test whether signatures of past pathogen exposure could be identified by cataloging public T cell receptors. The later analysis used no new phenotypic data to find candidate immune exposures, relying instead on TCR beta sequences and their occurrence across donors. High-throughput TCR immunosequencing, statistical association of individual TCRs with disease status, and machine learning were combined to predict cytomegalovirus infection status. Among about 410 genotyped donors of the cohort, an average of approximately 200,000 unique TCR beta nucleotide sequences was sequenced per donor, of which about 19% were non-productive. The paper's findings and limits, for the study overall: A further reported finding was that TCR beta sequences accurately predicted the HLA-A and HLA-B alleles for most subjects in the first cohort. An earlier analysis of 587 of the donors showed that most TCR beta V segments appeared in productive rearrangements either about 87% or about 30% of the time, which broadly matched IMGT annotations. In both the original and validation cohorts, the classifier was reported to diagnose cytomegalovirus status with high specificity and sensitivity. Most CMV-associated TCR beta chains appeared to be HLA-restricted in a later analysis, and the HLA associations seemed to be driven largely by CMV exposure. Because the 87-base-pair reads could not distinguish some IMGT-functional V segments, including TRBV6-2 and TRBV6-3, those segments were excluded. At a false discovery rate of 0.05, a later analysis linked some 17,000 TCR beta sequences to specific HLA alleles. Roughly uniform sequencing depth across donors was assumed in presence/absence analyses, although this assumption may not hold. A few of the identified cytomegalovirus-associated TCR beta chains were confirmed in vitro to be specific for cytomegalovirus antigens. A later analysis found that TCR association rates varied across HLA loci, with DRB1 alleles showing the most associated TCRs and HLA-C alleles the fewest. Most TCR sequences were observed very rarely across donors, whereas some public TCRs were present in many individuals. The study gave a list of about 150 TCR beta chains associated with cytomegalovirus. It was suggested by the authors that the approach could potentially be generalized to other disease states and immunological phenotypes. The sequencing pipeline was judged likely to have produced a cluster of highly shared sequence variants as a technical artifact. For the cohort, immune exposure information was limited to CMV serostatus. HLA typing was unavailable for some donors at each locus, so association tests used only the typed subset. An association between a missense DCLRE1C variant and V-gene and J-gene trimming of TCR beta chains was found in a later genetic analysis and replicated in an independent cohort. The cohort was sequenced for TCR beta chains only, and without alpha or paired-chain data the features that could be detected were limited. The earlier analysis of 450 to 700 of the donors excluded 15 to 20 rarely observed V segments, including chromosome 9 orphons, because counts were too low. Strong co-occurrence of HLA alleles, especially DR and DQ, made assigning TCR associations to individual alleles difficult. According to a later analysis, parvovirus B19, influenza, CMV and Epstein-Barr virus appeared linked to several top co-occurrence clusters. Correlated functional status among segregating V segments might be attributable to linkage disequilibrium, but an unknown experimental factor could not be ruled out. According to a later genetic analysis, donors in an Asian-associated ancestry cluster had fewer N-insertions in productive TCRs than the approximately 700-donor mean. Compared with equally common non-associated chains, HLA-associated TCR beta chains in a later analysis were more clonally expanded and had lower generation probabilities.

Library construction relied on the immunoSEQ multiplex PCR assay. The multiplex PCR relied on a mix of 60 forward primers for TCR Vbeta segments and 13 reverse primers for TCR Jbeta segments. A multiplex PCR assay on genomic DNA amplified the CDR3 region of rearranged TCR beta genes. On the Illumina HiSeq System, the amplified TCR beta libraries were sequenced as 87-base-pair reads. For the original study's pipeline: A later analysis counted tens of millions of unique TCR beta chains across the 670 or so repertoires, and about 10 million of these chains were shared by at least two donors. Raw reads were error-corrected and collapsed into unique sequences with a nearest-neighbor algorithm that merged closely related sequences to remove PCR and sequencing errors. V, D and J gene segments were assigned by aligning CDR3 sequences to IMGT reference sequences. For a sequence to be retained, a match of at least six nucleotides to both a V gene segment and a J gene segment was required. Rearrangements were called productive when the CDR3 lacked stop codons and stayed in frame with V and J; all others were non-productive. Following IMGT convention, CDR3 was defined as the stretch from the second conserved V-encoded cysteine up to the conserved J-encoded phenylalanine. The earlier analysis of about 590 of the donors excluded sequences that lacked an unambiguous match to a single V gene segment. An earlier analysis of 587 of the donors called V segments functional above 56.7% productive rearrangements and segregating when the between-donor standard deviation exceeded 5%. A statistical classification framework was built for diagnosing cytomegalovirus status from the catalog of TCR beta chain sequences. A later analysis assigned V and J genes by comparing TCR nucleotide sequences with IMGT/GENE-DB human TR gene sequences. Using the TCRdist pipeline, a later analysis assigned CDR3 sequences along with most-parsimonious VDJ recombination scenarios. In a later analysis, each TCR beta chain was defined by its CDR3 amino acid sequence together with its V-gene family, and reads lacking a unique V-gene family were excluded. A later analysis removed 500 to 650 highly shared, low-generation-probability nucleotide sequences to deal with suspected cross-contamination and a sequencing artifact. For each public chain, a later analysis derived a clonal expansion index from normalized ranks of inferred template counts within each repertoire. In a later analysis, generation probabilities were computed with a VDJ recombination model fitted to out-of-frame rearrangements, and the resulting probabilities were checked against IGoR. In a later analysis, TCR-TCR, TCR-HLA and TCR-CMV co-occurrence was scored with hypergeometric tests, and a repertoire-size bias correction was applied to TCR pairs. In a later analysis, false discovery rates were estimated by permuting HLA or CMV assignments 20 times. A later analysis grouped co-occurring TCRs with DBSCAN, adding TCRdist sequence similarity when clustering within HLA-allele-positive subsets. Co-occurrence clustering excluded repertoires with fewer than 30,000 or more than 120,000 public chains, plus five with anomalous nucleotide sharing. The source is immuneACCESS, and TCRdb retained only in-frame sequences with V and J called. Part of the clones is not carried over; for the studies checked, unresolved V genes explain less than half of this, and the remainder is unexplained. The V and J calls and clone size are taken from that table; D and trimming were inferred from the DNA. This sample has about 120,000 clones in its table, and roughly 80% of those were observed once. The leading ten clones occupy over 3.5% of the sample.

The cohort consisted of 600 to 750 healthy bone marrow donors. Cohort members were all nominally healthy when sampled, although unrecorded immune exposures were likely present. The donor tested CMV seronegative, placing the donor among the 350 to 400 seronegative members of the cohort. A peripheral blood sample was provided by each donor, and peripheral blood mononuclear cells were used for TCR beta sequencing. The Qiagen DNeasy Blood Extraction Kit was used to extract genomic DNA from the blood cell samples. Sequencing used PBMCs. The clonotype comes from a woman between 35 and 50 years old in good health and CMV-seronegative. The V and J segments used are TRBV28 and TRBJ1-5; TRBD1 lines up with 7 middle nucleotides. The CDR3 protein sequence reads: CASSWGQNQPQHF. The sequenced DNA: TGTGCCAGCAGTTGGGGACAGAATCAGCCCCAGCATTTT.